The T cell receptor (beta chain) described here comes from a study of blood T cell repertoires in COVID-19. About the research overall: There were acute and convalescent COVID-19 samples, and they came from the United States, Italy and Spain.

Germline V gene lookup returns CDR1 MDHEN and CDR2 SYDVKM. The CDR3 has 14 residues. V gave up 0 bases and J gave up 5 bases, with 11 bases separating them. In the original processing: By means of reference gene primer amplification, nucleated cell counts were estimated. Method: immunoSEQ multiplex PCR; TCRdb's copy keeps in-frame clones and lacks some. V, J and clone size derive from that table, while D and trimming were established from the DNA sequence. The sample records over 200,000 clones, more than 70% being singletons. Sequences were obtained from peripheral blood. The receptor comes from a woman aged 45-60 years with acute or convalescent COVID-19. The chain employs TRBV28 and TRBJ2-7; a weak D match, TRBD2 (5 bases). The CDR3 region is CASSLWRELDEQYF. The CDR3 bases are TGTGCCAGCAGTTTATGGAGGGAACTCGACGAGCAGTACTTC.